This T cell receptor (beta chain) was sequenced in a study of T cells after yellow fever vaccination. Study-wide context: Preparation used SMART-Seq v4 Ultra Low Input for the low-cell-number fractions. Whole-study results and caveats: After the booster, 96% of CD4 and 75% to 90% of CD8 primary-response clones were re-detected. On re-exposure, the response was weaker but peaked faster, at day 5 versus 15. High-abundance clonotypes from the bulk population could contaminate FACS-sorted repertoires.

TCRdb called the 5' RACE reads again in MiXCR, with one record for every CDR3 protein. The sample contains 100,000 or so distinct CDR3 sequences, more than 7.5% of which appear only once. The germline V gene has CDR1 MNHNY and CDR2 SVGAGI (reference sequence). Trimming removed 7 bases from V and 0 bases from J, with 4 bases in between. This CDR3 is built from 13 residues. This clonotype was detected only a few times. The chain links TRBV6-6 to TRBJ2-6; no clear D. The sequenced sample was CD8+ T cells not binding an NS4B(214-222) dextramer, sorted from PBMCs, obtained roughly 15 days after the first yellow fever vaccination. The TCR originated in a man aged 18 to 35 who received the YFV17D yellow fever vaccine. The CDR3 coding sequence is TGTGCCAGCACGGGCTCTGGGGCCAACGTCCTGACTTTC. It encodes CASTGSGANVLTF.